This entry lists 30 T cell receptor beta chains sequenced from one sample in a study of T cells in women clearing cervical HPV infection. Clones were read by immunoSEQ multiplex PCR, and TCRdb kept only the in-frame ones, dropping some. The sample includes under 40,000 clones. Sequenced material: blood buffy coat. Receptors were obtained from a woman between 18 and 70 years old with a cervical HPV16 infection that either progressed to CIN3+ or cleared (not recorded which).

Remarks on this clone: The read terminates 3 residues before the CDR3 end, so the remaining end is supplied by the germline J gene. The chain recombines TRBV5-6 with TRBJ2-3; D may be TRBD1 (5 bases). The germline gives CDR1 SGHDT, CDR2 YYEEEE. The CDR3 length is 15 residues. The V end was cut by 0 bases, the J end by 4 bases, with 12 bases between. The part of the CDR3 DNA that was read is TGTGCCAGCAGCTTGGAGCTTCAGGGCCCAGATACG. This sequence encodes CASSLELQGPDT. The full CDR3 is CASSLELQGPDTQYF.

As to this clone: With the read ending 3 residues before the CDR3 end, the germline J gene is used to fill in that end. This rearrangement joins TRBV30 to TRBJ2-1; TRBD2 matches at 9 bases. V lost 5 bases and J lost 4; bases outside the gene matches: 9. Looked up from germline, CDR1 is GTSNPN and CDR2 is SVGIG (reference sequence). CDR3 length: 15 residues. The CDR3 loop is CAWASGLALYNEQFF. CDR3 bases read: TGTGCCTGGGCTTCAGGACTAGCGCTTTACAATGAG.

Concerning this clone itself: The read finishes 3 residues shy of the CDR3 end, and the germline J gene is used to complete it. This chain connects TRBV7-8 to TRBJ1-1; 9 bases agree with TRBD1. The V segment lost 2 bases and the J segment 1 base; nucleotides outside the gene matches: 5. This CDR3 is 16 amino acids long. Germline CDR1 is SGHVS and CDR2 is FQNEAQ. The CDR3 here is CASSLRQGVGNTEAFF. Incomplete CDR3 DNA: TGTGCCAGCAGCTTAAGACAGGGGGTGGGGAACACTGAA. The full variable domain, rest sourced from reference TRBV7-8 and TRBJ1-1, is GAGVSQSPRYKVAKRGQDVALRCDPISGHVSLFWYQQALGQGPEFLTYFQNEAQLDKSGLPSDRFFAERPEGSVSTLKIQRTQQEDSAVYLCASSLRQGVGNTEAFFGQGTRLTVV.

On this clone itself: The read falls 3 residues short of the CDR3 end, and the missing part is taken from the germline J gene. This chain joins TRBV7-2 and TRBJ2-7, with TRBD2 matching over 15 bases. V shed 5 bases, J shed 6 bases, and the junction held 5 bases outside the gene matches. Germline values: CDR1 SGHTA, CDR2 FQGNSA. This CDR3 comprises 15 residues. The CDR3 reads CASSRTSGRGGEQYF. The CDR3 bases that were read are TGTGCCAGCAGCCGGACTAGCGGGAGGGGAGGCGAG.

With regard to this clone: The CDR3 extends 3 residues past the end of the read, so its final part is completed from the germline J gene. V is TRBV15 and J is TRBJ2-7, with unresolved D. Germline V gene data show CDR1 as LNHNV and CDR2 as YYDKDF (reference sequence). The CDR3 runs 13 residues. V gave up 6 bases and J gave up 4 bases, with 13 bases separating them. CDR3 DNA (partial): TGTGCCACCAGTACCCAAACTAATTACGAG. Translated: CATSTQTNYE. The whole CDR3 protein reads CATSTQTNYEQYF.

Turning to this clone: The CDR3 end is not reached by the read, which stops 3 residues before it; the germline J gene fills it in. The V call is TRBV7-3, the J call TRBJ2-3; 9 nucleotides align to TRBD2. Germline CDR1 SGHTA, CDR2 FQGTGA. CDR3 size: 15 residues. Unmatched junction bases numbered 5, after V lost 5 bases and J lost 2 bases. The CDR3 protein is CASSLAGTHTDTQYF. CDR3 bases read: TGTGCCAGCAGCCTAGCGGGAACCCACACAGATACG.

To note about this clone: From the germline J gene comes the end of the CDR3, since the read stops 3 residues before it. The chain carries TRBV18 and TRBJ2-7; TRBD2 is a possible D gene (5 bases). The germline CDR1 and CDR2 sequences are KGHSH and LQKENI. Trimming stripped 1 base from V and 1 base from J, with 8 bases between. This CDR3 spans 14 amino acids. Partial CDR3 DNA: TGTGCCAGCTCACCACTGCGGGTTTCCTACGAG. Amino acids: CASSPLRVSYE. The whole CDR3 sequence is CASSPLRVSYEQYF. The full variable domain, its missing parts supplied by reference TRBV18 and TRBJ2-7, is NAGVMQNPRHLVRRRGQEARLRCSPMKGHSHVYWYRQLPEEGLKFMVYLQKENIIDESGMPKERFSAEFPKEGPSILRIQQVVRGDSAAYFCASSPLRVSYEQYFGPGTRLTVT.

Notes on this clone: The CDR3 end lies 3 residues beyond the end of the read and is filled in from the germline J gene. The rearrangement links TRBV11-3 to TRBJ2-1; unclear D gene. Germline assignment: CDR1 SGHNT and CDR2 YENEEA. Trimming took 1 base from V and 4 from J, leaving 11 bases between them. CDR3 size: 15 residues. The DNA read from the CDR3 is TGTGCCAGCAGCTTAGGTGGGCAGTCTTACAATGAG. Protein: CASSLGGQSYNE. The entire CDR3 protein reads CASSLGGQSYNEQFF.

The CDR3 is CASSSGQLQETQYF. CDR3 bases read: TGTGCCAGCAGCTCAGGACAACTCCAAGAGACC. The chain joins TRBV5-4 to TRBJ2-5; possibly TRBD1 for D (5 bases). The DNA ends 3 residues before the CDR3 does, and the rest of the CDR3 is filled in from the germline J gene. V was pared by 3 bases and J by 1 base, with 10 bases between. Looked up from germline, CDR1 is SGHNT and CDR2 is YYREEE (reference sequence). The CDR3 totals 14 residues.

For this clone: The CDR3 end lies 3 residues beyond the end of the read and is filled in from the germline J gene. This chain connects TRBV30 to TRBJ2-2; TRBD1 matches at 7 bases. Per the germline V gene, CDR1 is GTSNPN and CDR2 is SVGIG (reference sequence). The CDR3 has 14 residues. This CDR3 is CAWISRGYNSPLFF. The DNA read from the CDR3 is TGTGCCTGGATTAGCAGGGGGTATAATTCACCG.

The sequenced CDR3 bases are TGTGCCAGCAGTTACGGGGCCTACAGATACACTGAA. This translates into CASSYGAYRYTE. In full, the CDR3 reads CASSYGAYRYTEAFF. The chain recombines TRBV6-2 or TRBV6-3 with TRBJ1-1, with a possible D match to TRBD1 (5 bases). The missing CDR3 end, 3 residues past where the read stops, is filled in from the germline J gene. This CDR3 has 15 amino acids. Trimming pared 2 bases from V and 3 bases from J, leaving 13 bases between. CDR1 is MNHEY and CDR2 is SVGEGT in the germline V gene.

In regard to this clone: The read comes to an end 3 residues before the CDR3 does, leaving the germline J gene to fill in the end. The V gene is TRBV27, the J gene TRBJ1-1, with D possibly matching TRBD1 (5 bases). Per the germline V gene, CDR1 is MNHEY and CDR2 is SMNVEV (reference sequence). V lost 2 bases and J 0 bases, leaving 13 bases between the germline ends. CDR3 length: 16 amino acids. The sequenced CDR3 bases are TGTGCCAGCAGTTTAAAAGGACAACTAATGAACACTGAA. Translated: CASSLKGQLMNTE. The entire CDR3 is CASSLKGQLMNTEAFF.

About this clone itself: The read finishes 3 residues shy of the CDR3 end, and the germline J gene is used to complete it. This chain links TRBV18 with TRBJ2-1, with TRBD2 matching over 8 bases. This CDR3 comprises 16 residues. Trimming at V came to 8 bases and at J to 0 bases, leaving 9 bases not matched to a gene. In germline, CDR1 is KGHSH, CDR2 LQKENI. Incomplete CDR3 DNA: TGTGCCAGCCCAAAACTAGCGGTCTTCTCCTACAATGAG. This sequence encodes CASPKLAVFSYNE. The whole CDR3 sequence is CASPKLAVFSYNEQFF.

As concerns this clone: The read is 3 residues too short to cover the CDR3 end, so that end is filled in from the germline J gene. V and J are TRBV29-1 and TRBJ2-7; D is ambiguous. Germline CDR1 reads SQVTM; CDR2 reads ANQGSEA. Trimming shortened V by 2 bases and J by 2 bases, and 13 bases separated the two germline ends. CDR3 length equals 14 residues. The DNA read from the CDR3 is TGCAGCGTTGAACTGTCTTACAGTGCCTACGAG. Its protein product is CSVELSYSAYE. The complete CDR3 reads CSVELSYSAYEQYF.

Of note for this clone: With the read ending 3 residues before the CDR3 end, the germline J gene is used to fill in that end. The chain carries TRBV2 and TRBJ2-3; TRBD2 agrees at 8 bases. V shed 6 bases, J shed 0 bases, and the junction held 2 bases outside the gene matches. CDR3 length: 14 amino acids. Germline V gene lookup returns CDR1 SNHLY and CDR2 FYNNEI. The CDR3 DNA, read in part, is TGTGCCAGCAGGAGACTAGCGAGCACAGATACG. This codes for CASRRLASTDT. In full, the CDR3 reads CASRRLASTDTQYF.

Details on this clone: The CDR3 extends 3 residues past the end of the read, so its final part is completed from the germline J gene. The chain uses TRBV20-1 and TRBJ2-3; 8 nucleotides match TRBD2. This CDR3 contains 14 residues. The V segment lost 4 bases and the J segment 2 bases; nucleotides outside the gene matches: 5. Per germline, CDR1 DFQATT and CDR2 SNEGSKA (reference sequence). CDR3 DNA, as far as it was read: TGCAGTGCTAAGGCGGGAGGCCACACAGATACG. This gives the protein CSAKAGGHTDT. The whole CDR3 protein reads CSAKAGGHTDTQYF.

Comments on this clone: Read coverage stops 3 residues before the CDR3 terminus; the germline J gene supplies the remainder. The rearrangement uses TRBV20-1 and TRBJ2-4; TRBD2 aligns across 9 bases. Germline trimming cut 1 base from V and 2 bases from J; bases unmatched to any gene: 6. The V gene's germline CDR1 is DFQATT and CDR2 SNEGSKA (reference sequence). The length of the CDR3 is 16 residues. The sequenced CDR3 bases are TGCAGTGCTAGAGGCCCAGCGGGAGGTACCAAAAACATT. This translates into CSARGPAGGTKNI. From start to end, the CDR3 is CSARGPAGGTKNIQYF.

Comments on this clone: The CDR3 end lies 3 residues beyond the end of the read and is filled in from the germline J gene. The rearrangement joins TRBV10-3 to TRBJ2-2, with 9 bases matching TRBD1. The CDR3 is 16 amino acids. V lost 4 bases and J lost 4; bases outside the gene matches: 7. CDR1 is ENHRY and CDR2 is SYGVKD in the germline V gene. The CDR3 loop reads CAISVDRGFGTGELFF. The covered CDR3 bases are TGTGCCATCAGTGTTGACAGGGGGTTTGGCACCGGGGAG.

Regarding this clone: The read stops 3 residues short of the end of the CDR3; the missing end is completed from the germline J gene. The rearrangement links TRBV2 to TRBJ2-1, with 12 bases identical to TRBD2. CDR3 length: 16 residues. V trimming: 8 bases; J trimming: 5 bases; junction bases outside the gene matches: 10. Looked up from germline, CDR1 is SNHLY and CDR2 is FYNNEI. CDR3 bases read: TGTGCCAGCCAGCGGCGGGGGACTAGCGGGCACAATGAG. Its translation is CASQRRGTSGHNE. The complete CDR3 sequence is CASQRRGTSGHNEQFF.

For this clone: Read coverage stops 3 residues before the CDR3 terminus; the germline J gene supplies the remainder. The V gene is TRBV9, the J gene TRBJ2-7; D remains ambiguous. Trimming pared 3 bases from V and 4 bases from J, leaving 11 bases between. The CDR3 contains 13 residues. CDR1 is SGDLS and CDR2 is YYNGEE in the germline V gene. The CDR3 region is CASSAGAAYEQYF. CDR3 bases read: TGTGCCAGCAGCGCCGGAGCAGCGTACGAG. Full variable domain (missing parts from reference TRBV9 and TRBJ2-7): DSGVTQTPKHLITATGQRVTLRCSPRSGDLSVYWYQQSLDQGLQFLIQYYNGEERAKGNILERFSAQQFPDLHSELNLSSLELGDSALYFCASSAGAAYEQYFGPGTRLTVT.

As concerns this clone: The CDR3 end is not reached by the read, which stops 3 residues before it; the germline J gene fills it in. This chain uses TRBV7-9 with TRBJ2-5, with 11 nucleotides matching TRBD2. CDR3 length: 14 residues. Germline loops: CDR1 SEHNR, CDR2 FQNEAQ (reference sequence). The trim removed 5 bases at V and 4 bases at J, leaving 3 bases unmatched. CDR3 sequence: CASSGGLAGETQYF. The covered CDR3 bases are TGTGCCAGCAGCGGCGGACTAGCGGGAGAGACC.

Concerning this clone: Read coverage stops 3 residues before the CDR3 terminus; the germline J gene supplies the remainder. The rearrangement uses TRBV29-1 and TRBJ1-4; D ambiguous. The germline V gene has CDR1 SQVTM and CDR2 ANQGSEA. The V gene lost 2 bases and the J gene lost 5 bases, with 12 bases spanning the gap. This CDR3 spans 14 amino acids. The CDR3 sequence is CSVELGRRNEKLFF. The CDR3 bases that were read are TGCAGCGTTGAATTGGGCAGAAGAAATGAAAAA.

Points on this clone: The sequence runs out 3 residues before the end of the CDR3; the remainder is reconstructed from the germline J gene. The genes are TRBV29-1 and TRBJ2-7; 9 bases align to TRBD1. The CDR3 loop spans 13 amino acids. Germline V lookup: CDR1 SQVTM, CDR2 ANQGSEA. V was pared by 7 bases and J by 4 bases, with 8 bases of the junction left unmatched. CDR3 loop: CSASQGAAYEQYF. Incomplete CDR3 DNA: TGCAGCGCATCACAGGGGGCGGCTTACGAG.

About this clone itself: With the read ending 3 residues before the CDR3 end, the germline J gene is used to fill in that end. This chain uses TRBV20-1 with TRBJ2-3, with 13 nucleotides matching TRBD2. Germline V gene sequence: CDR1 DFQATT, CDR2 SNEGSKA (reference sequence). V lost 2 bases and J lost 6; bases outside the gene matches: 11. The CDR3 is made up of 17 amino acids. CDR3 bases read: TGCAGTGCTAGATCGGGACTAGCGGGACAGGGAGGGGATACG. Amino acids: CSARSGLAGQGGDT. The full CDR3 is CSARSGLAGQGGDTQYF.

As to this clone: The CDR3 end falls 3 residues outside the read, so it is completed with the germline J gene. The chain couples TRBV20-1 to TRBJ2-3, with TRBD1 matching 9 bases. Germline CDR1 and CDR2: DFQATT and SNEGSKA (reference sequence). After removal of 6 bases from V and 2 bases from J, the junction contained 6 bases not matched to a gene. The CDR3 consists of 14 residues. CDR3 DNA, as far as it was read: TGCAGTGCAGGGACAGGGCGAGCCACAGATACG. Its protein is CSAGTGRATDT. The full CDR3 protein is CSAGTGRATDTQYF.

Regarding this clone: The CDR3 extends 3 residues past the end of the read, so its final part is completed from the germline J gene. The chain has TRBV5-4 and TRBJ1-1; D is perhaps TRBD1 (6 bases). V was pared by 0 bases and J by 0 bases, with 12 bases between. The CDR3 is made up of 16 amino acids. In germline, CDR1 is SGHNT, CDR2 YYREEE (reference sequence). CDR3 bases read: TGTGCCAGCAGCTTGGCGGGGGGCCCCTTGAACACTGAA. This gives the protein CASSLAGGPLNTE. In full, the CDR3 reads CASSLAGGPLNTEAFF.

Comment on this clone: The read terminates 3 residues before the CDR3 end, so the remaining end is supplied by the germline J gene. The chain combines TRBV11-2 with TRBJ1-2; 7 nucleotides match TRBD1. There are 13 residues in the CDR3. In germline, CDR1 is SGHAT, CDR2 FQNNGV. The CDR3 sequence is CASSLGQGEGYTF. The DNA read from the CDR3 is TGTGCCAGCAGCTTAGGACAGGGTGAGGGC.

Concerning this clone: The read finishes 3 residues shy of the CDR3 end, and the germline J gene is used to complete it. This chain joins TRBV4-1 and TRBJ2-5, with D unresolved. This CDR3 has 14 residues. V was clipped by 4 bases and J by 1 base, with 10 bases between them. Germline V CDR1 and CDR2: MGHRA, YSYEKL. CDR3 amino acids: CASSPRLSQETQYF. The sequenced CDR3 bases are TGCGCCAGCAGCCCCCGACTGAGCCAAGAGACC.

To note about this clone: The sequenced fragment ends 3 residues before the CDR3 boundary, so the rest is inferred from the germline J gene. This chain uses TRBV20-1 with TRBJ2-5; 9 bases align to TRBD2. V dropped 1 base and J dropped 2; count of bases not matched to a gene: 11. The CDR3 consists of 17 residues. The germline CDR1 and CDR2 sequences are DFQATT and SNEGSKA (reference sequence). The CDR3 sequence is CSARANGLARFQETQYF. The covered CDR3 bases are TGCAGTGCTAGAGCTAATGGACTAGCGCGGTTTCAAGAGACC.

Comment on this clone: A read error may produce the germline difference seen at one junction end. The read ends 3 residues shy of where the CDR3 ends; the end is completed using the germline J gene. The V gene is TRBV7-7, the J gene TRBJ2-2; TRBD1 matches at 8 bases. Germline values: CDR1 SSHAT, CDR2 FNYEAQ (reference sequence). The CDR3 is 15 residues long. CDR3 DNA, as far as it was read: TGTGCTAGCAGCCCCGGGACAGGGAACACCGGGGAG. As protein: CASSPGTGNTGE. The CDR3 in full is CASSPGTGNTGELFF.